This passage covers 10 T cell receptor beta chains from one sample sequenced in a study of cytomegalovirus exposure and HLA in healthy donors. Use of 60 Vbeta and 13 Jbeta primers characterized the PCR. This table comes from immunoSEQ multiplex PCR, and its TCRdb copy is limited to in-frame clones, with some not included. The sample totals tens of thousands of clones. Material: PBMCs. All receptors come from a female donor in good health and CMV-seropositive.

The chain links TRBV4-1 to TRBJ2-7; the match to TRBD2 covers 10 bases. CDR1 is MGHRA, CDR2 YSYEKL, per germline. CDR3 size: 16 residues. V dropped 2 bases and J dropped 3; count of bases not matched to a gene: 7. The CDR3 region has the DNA TGCGCCAGCAGCCAACCCACTAGCGGGACCGTCTACGAGCAGTACTTC. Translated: CASSQPTSGTVYEQYF.

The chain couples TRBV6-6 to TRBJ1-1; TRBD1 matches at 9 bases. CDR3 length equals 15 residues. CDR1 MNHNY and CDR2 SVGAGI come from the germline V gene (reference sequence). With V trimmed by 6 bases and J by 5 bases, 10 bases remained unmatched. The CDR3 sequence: CASRTGTGMGTEAFF. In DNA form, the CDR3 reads TGTGCCAGCAGGACCGGGACAGGGATGGGAACTGAAGCTTTCTTT.

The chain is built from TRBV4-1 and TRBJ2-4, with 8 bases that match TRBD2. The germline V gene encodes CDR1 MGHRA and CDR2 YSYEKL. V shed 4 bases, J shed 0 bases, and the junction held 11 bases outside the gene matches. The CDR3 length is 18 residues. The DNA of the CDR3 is TGCGCCAGCAGCCGAGCGGGAGAGGGGCCCCTAGCCAAAAACATTCAGTACTTC. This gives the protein CASSRAGEGPLAKNIQYF.

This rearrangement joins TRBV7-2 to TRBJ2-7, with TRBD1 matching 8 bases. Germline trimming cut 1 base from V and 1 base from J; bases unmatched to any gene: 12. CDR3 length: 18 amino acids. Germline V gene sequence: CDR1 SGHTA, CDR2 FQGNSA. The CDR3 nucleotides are TGTGCCAGCAGCTTAGTTGGCGGTGCGGACAGGGAATCCTACGAGCAGTACTTC. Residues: CASSLVGGADRESYEQYF.

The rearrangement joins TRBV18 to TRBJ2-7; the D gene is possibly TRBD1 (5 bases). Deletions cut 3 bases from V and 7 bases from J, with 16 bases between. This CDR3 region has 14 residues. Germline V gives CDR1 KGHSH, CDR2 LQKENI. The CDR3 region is CASSPGQGYREQYF. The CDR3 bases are TGTGCCAGCTCACCGGGCCAGGGTTATCGGGAGCAGTACTTC.

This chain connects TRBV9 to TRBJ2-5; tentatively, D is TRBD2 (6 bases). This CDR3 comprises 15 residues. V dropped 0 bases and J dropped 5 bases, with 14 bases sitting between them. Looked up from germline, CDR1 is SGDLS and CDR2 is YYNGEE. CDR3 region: CASSVGASARETQYF. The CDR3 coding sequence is TGTGCCAGCAGCGTAGGGGCTAGCGCCAGGGAGACCCAGTACTTC.

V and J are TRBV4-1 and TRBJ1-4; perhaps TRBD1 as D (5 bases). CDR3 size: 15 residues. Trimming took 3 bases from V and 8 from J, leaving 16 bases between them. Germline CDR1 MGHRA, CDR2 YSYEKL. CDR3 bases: TGCGCCAGCAGCCACCCTAACGGGCACAGGGAAAAACTGTTTTTT. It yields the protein CASSHPNGHREKLFF.

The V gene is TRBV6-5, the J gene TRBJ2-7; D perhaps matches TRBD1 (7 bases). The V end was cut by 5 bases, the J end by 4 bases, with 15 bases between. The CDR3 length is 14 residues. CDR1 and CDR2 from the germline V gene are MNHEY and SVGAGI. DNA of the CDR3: TGTGCCAGCAGTGCAGGGGGGAAAATTTACGAGCAGTACTTC. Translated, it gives CASSAGGKIYEQYF.

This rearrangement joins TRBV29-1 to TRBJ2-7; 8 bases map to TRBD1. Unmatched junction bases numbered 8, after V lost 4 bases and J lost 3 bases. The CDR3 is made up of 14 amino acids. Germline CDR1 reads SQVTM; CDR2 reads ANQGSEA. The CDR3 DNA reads TGCAGCGTTGTACCGGACAGGGTAGTCTACGAGCAGTACTTC. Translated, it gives CSVVPDRVVYEQYF.

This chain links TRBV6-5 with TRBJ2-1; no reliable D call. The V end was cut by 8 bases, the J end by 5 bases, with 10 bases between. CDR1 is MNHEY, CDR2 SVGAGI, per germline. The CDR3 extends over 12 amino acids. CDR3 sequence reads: CASPPLDNEQFF. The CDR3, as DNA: TGTGCCAGCCCCCCTCTTGACAATGAGCAGTTCTTC.